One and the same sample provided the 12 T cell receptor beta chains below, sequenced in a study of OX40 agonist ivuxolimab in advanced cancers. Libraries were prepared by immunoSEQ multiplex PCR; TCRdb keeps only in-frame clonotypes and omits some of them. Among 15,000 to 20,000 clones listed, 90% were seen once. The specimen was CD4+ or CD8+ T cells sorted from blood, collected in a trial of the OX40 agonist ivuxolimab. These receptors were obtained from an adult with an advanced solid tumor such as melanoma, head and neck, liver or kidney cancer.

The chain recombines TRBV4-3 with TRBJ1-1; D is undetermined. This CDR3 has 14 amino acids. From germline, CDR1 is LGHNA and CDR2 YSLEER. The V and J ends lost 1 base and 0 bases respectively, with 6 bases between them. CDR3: CASSQGSLNTEAFF. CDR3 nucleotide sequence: TGCGCCAGCAGCCAAGGATCTCTGAACACTGAAGCTTTCTTT.

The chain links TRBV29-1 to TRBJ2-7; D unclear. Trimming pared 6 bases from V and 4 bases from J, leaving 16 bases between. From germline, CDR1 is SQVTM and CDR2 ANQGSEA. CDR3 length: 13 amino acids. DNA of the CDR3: TGCAGCGTCCGGCCCAAGGAGTCTTACGAGCAGTACTTC. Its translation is CSVRPKESYEQYF.

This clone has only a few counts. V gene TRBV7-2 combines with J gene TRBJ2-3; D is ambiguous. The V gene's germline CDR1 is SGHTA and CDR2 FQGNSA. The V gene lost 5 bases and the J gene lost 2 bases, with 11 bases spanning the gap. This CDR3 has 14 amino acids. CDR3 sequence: CASSTLPYTDTQYF. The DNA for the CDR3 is TGTGCCAGCAGCACCCTCCCTTACACAGATACGCAGTATTTT.

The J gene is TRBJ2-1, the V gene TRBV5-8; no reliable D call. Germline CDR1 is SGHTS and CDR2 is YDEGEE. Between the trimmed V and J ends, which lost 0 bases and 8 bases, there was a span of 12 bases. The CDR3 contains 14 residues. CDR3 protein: CASSLVYPIHEQFF. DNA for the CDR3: TGTGCCAGCAGCTTGGTCTACCCGATCCATGAGCAGTTCTTC.

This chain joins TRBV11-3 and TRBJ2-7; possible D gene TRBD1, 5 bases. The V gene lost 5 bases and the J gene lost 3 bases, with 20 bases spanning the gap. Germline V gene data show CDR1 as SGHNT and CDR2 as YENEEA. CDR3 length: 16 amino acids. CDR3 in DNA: TGTGCCAGCAGCCCATACCGCATTGGGGCAGTCTACGAGCAGTACTTC. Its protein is CASSPYRIGAVYEQYF.

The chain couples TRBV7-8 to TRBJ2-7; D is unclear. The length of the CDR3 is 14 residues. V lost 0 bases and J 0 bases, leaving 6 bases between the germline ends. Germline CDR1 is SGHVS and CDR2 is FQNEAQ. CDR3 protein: CASSLAASSYEQYF. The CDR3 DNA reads TGTGCCAGCAGCTTAGCGGCCAGCTCCTACGAGCAGTACTTC.

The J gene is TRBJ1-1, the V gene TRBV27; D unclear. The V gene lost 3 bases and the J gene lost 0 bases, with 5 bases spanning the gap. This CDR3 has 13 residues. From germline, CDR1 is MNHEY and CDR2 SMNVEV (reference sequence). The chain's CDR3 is CASSFQMNTEAFF. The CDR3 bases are TGTGCCAGCAGTTTTCAGATGAACACTGAAGCTTTCTTT.

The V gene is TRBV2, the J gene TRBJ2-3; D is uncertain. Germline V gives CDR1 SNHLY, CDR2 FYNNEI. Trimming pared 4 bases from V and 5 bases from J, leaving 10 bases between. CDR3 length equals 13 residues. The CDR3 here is CASSGVYIDTQYF. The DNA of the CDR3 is TGTGCCAGCAGTGGAGTATACATAGATACGCAGTATTTT.

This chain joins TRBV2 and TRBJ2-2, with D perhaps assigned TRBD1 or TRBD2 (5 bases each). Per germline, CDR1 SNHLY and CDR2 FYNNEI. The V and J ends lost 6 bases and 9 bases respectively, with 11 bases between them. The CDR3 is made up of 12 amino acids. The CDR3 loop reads CASSERGRELFF. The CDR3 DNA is TGTGCCAGCAGCGAGAGGGGCCGGGAGCTGTTTTTT.

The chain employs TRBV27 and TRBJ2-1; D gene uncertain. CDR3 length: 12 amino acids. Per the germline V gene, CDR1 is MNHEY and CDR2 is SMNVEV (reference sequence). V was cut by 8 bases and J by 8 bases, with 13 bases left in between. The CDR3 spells CASQKSLYEQFF. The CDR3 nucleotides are TGTGCCAGCCAAAAAAGCTTGTATGAGCAGTTCTTC.

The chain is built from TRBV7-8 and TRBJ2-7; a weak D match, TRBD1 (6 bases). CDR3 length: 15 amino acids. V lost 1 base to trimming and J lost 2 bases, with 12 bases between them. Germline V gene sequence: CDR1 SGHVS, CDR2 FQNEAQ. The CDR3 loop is CASSLETGPTYEQYF. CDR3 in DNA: TGTGCCAGCAGCTTAGAAACAGGGCCAACCTACGAGCAGTACTTC.

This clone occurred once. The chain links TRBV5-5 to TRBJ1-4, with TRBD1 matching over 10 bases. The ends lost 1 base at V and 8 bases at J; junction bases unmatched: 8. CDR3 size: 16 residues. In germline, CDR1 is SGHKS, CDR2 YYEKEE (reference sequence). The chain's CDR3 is CASSLWGTGEEEKLFF. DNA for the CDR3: TGTGCCAGCAGCTTGTGGGGGACAGGGGAGGAGGAAAAACTGTTTTTT.